This T cell receptor (beta chain) originates from a study of long-term antiretroviral therapy in people with HIV. Sequencing relied on immunoSEQ assay v3.0, run at survey level. Here immunoSEQ multiplex PCR was the method, and the copy in TCRdb shows in-frame clones only, minus some. Here the sample spans some 21,000 clones, approximately 82% being singletons. There are 17 residues in the CDR3. The germline V gene encodes CDR1 MRHNA and CDR2 SNTAGT. The J segment lost 6 bases and the V segment lost 5 bases, leaving 16 bases of the junction unmatched. The chain is built from TRBV6-4 and TRBJ2-3; the match to TRBD2 covers 8 bases. The sequence was obtained from a woman aged 25-40 years with HIV. The specimen was unsorted PBMCs, collected 0.2 years after starting antiretroviral therapy. The DNA for the CDR3 is TGTGCCAGCAGTCCCTTAATCGGGCGGGGGGATGGGGATACGCAGTATTTT. This translates into CASSPLIGRGDGDTQYF.